The 20 T cell receptor beta chains listed next were all sequenced from one sample in a study of blood T cell repertoires in COVID-19. TCRdb's table, derived via immunoSEQ multiplex PCR, lists solely in-frame clones and lacks some. This sample yields under 140,000 clones, of which about 80% are seen a single time; 16% belongs to the top ten. Sequencing was performed on peripheral blood. These receptors originate from a woman at least 80 years old with active or convalescent COVID-19.

This chain connects TRBV5-1 to TRBJ2-1, with 9 bases fitting TRBD2. The germline gives CDR1 SGHRS, CDR2 YFSETQ. The CDR3 consists of 18 residues. The ends lost 4 bases at V and 4 bases at J; junction bases unmatched: 15. The CDR3 nucleotides are TGCGCCAGCAGCCAGAAGGGGGCGGGGGGGCCGCAGTACAATGAGCAGTTCTTC. Its translation: CASSQKGAGGPQYNEQFF.

The chain combines TRBV18 with TRBJ2-2, with TRBD2 as a possible D gene (5 bases). The CDR3 runs to 15 residues. The V gene's germline CDR1 is KGHSH and CDR2 LQKENI. The ends were cut back, 5 bases at V and 3 bases at J, with 13 bases in the middle. CDR3 sequence (DNA): TGTGCCAGCTCATTCCGGGGAGCAGACACCGGGGAGCTGTTTTTT. It is translated as CASSFRGADTGELFF.

CDR3 amino acids: CASSPTSFGYGYTF. CDR3 DNA sequence: TGTGCCAGCAGCCCTACGAGCTTCGGCTATGGCTACACCTTC. The V call is TRBV7-9, the J call TRBJ1-2, with no clear D. The CDR3 has 14 residues. Germline V gene sequence: CDR1 SEHNR, CDR2 FQNEAQ (reference sequence). Trimming stripped 5 bases from V and 4 bases from J, with 14 bases between. The variable domain in full, with the rest retrieved from reference TRBV7-9 and TRBJ1-2, is DTGVSQNPRHKITKRGQNVTFRCDPISEHNRLYWYRQTLGQGPEFLTYFQNEAQLEKSRLLSDRFSAERPKGSFSTLEIQRTEQGDSAMYLCASSPTSFGYGYTFGSGTRLTVV.

The chain carries TRBV27 and TRBJ2-7, with TRBD1 identical over 7 bases. The germline CDR1 and CDR2 sequences are MNHEY and SMNVEV (reference sequence). J gave up 4 bases and V 5 bases, and 11 bases lay outside the gene matches. The CDR3 runs to 15 residues. In DNA, the CDR3 is TGTGCCAGCAGTGACAGCCCGGGACAGATATACGAGCAGTACTTC. Translation gives CASSDSPGQIYEQYF.

The V and J genes are TRBV7-9 and TRBJ2-3, with 12 bases aligning to TRBD2. The V segment lost 4 bases and the J segment 2 bases; nucleotides outside the gene matches: 4. Per germline, CDR1 SEHNR and CDR2 FQNEAQ (reference sequence). The CDR3 loop spans 16 amino acids. CDR3 DNA sequence: TGTGCCAGCAGCTCACGACTAGCGGGGGTCACAGATACGCAGTATTTT. Its protein product is CASSSRLAGVTDTQYF. Using reference TRBV7-9 and TRBJ2-3 for the parts outside the CDR3, the full variable domain is DTGVSQNPRHKITKRGQNVTFRCDPISEHNRLYWYRQTLGQGPEFLTYFQNEAQLEKSRLLSDRFSAERPKGSFSTLEIQRTEQGDSAMYLCASSSRLAGVTDTQYFGPGTRLTVL.

This sequence joins TRBV5-1 and TRBJ2-7; 9 nucleotides match TRBD2. Trimming took 0 bases from V and 0 from J; bases not matched to a gene: 1. The CDR3 spans 15 residues. Germline V gives CDR1 SGHRS, CDR2 YFSETQ. Here the CDR3 reads CASSLVSGSSYEQYF. The CDR3 DNA follows: TGCGCCAGCAGCTTGGTTAGCGGGAGCTCCTACGAGCAGTACTTC.

The V gene is TRBV3-1 (or the pseudogene TRBV3-2), the J gene TRBJ2-1, with 13 nucleotides matching TRBD2. CDR3 size: 15 residues. Germline values: CDR1 LGHDT, CDR2 YNNKEL (reference sequence). Unmatched junction bases numbered 1, after V lost 4 bases and J lost 4 bases. The CDR3 here is CASSPLAGGYNEQFF. The DNA of the CDR3 is TGTGCCAGCAGCCCACTAGCGGGAGGGTACAATGAGCAGTTCTTC.

This chain connects TRBV6-5 to TRBJ1-6; the match to TRBD1 covers 7 bases. The CDR3 has 15 residues. CDR1 is MNHEY, CDR2 SVGAGI, per germline. After removal of 6 bases from V and 8 bases from J, the junction contained 10 bases not matched to a gene. The CDR3 nucleotides read TGTGCCAGCAGGAGGGACAGCGGCTCCCATTCACCCCTCCACTTT. This codes for CASRRDSGSHSPLHF.

This chain joins TRBV2 and TRBJ2-1, with D uncertain. This CDR3 is 14 amino acids long. Trimming removed 2 bases at V and 10 bases at J, with 15 bases between. Germline V gene sequence: CDR1 SNHLY, CDR2 FYNNEI. The CDR3 bases are TGTGCCAGCAGTGAACTCGTCGCTAATTTAGAGCAGTTCTTC. Amino acids: CASSELVANLEQFF.

This sequence joins TRBV3-1 (or the pseudogene TRBV3-2) and TRBJ2-7, with 10 bases lining up with TRBD2. The germline gives CDR1 LGHDT, CDR2 YNNKEL (reference sequence). Trimming cost V 5 bases and J 9 bases; bases outside gene matches: 7. CDR3 length equals 13 residues. The CDR3, as DNA: TGTGCCAGCAGCGGGGGACTAGCGACCTCGCAGTACTTC. It codes for CASSGGLATSQYF.

Here the CDR3 DNA reads TGTGCCAGCAGCTTACCCCGGTCTGGACTAGGGGGACAAGAGCAGTACTTC. Translating it yields CASSLPRSGLGGQEQYF. This chain joins TRBV7-3 and TRBJ2-7, with D perhaps matching TRBD2 (7 bases). Germline assignment: CDR1 SGHTA and CDR2 FQGTGA. This CDR3 has 17 residues. V was clipped by 2 bases and J by 7 bases, with 24 bases between them.

The chain links TRBV11-3 to TRBJ2-1; TRBD2 is a possible D gene (6 bases). Trimming left V 1 base short and J 3 bases short, with 7 bases between. The CDR3 length is 14 residues. CDR1 is SGHNT, CDR2 YENEEA, per germline. CDR3 in amino acids: CASSLGGIYNEQFF. CDR3 coding DNA: TGTGCCAGCAGCTTAGGCGGGATCTACAATGAGCAGTTCTTC.

This clone was observed once. This sequence joins TRBV6-5 and TRBJ1-2, with 9 bases lining up with TRBD1. V lost 2 bases and J lost 6; bases outside the gene matches: 4. The CDR3 totals 14 residues. Germline V lookup: CDR1 MNHEY, CDR2 SVGAGI. CDR3 coding DNA: TGTGCCAGCAGTTACCAAGGACAGGGGCATGGCTACACCTTC. This translates into CASSYQGQGHGYTF.

The chain has TRBV27 and TRBJ1-2; 9 bases agree with TRBD1. Trimming took 0 bases from V and 7 from J; bases not matched to a gene: 15. This CDR3 contains 18 residues. Germline assignment: CDR1 MNHEY and CDR2 SMNVEV (reference sequence). The CDR3 coding sequence is TGTGCCAGCAGTTTATCGATCTCGGGACAGGGAGGCGCTGGTGGCTACACCTTC. Its translation: CASSLSISGQGGAGGYTF.

This clone was seen only once. J is TRBJ2-5 and V is TRBV6-2 or TRBV6-3; the D gene is possibly TRBD2 (6 bases). The V gene's germline CDR1 is MNHEY and CDR2 SVGEGT. CDR3 length equals 16 residues. The germline V and J ends were trimmed by 4 bases and 6 bases, with 21 bases remaining between them. CDR3 DNA sequence: TGTGCCAGCAGTTCCTTGAGACTAGAGGTCATCCAGACCCAGTACTTC. This translates into CASSSLRLEVIQTQYF.

In DNA, the CDR3 is TGTGCCAGCAGTTACGGGGGGAGAATAACCTACGAGCAGTACTTC. Its protein product is CASSYGGRITYEQYF. This chain joins TRBV6-2 or TRBV6-3 and TRBJ2-7; a possible D gene is TRBD2 (6 bases). The V gene's germline CDR1 is MNHEY and CDR2 SVGEGT. The CDR3 covers 15 residues. V was clipped by 2 bases and J by 2 bases, with 13 bases between them.

The rearrangement joins TRBV7-8 to TRBJ2-5, with a possible D match to TRBD1 (6 bases). Trimming took 4 bases from V and 7 from J, leaving 13 bases between them. CDR1 and CDR2 (germline): SGHVS, FQNEAQ. This CDR3 comprises 13 residues. CDR3 amino acids: CASSSQGWGTQYF. The CDR3 DNA reads as TGTGCCAGCAGCTCACAGGGCTGGGGGACCCAGTACTTC.

The V call is TRBV9, the J call TRBJ2-5; 7 nucleotides line up with TRBD2. The CDR3 sequence is 13 residues long. Germline CDR1 is SGDLS and CDR2 is YYNGEE. Losses at the gene ends were 1 base for V and 4 bases for J; bases not matched to a gene: 1. CDR3 in amino acids: CASSVLAGETQYF. The CDR3 nucleotides are TGTGCCAGCAGCGTATTAGCGGGAGAGACCCAGTACTTC.

The V call is TRBV28, the J call TRBJ1-2; 7 bases are shared with TRBD1. The CDR3 runs to 13 residues. V gave up 11 bases and J gave up 0 bases; unmatched junction bases: 6. Germline CDR1 reads MDHEN; CDR2 reads SYDVKM. The CDR3 DNA reads as TGTGCCTACAGACAGGGAACTAACTATGGCTACACCTTC. Translated, it gives CAYRQGTNYGYTF.

The CDR3, as DNA: TGTGCCAGCAGCTTGGGGGGGATCCCCTACGAGCAGTACTTC. This gives the protein CASSLGGIPYEQYF. The chain is built from TRBV7-2 and TRBJ2-7, with 7 nucleotides matching TRBD2. This CDR3 spans 14 amino acids. Germline V CDR1 and CDR2: SGHTA, FQGNSA. Germline trimming cut 3 bases from V and 2 bases from J; bases unmatched to any gene: 4.